Described below is a single T cell receptor beta chain sequence and its context. Its antigen is unknown. No base quality values were provided; no much bigger clone lies one nucleotide off. Cut back by 6 bases and 9 bases, the V and J ends lie 9 bases apart. Spanning cysteine to phenylalanine, the CDR3 consists of 11 amino acids. CDR3 DNA only is kept here, 33 bases in frame from base 1. CDR1 MNHEY and CDR2 SVGAGI were looked up in the germline V gene. Genomic DNA was isolated from the sorted cells so that the TCRbeta CDR3 region could be sequenced. The immunoSEQ Assay was used for sequencing of TCRbeta CDR3 regions. TCRdb mirrors the immuneACCESS table, restricted to in-frame sequences. Some clones are absent from its copies; in checked studies, under half trace to an unresolved V gene, and the reason for the others is unknown. The table for this sample lists almost 50,000 clones; 80% to 85% of them were counted only once. The ten largest clones represent approximately 6.5% of the sample.

The source of the sample is a study of OX40 agonist ivuxolimab in advanced cancers. For context, the study as a whole: The costimulatory receptor OX40 (CD134) was targeted by ivuxolimab, a fully human IgG2 agonistic monoclonal antibody. Intravenous ivuxolimab was administered to patients every 2 weeks at six dose levels: 0.01, 0.1, 0.3, 1.5, 3 and 10 mg/kg. Among the 50 to 55 dose-escalation patients, around 19 had hepatocellular carcinoma, around 15 melanoma, 9 renal cell carcinoma and 9 head and neck cancer. In the dose-escalation cohort, 82.7% of patients were male, and the mean age was around 60 years, with a range of roughly 23 to 85. Patients were allowed to have had prior anti-PD-1, anti-PD-L1 or anti-CTLA-4 therapy, and 40% of the dose-escalation patients had been treated with checkpoint inhibitors. Partial responses occurred in three dose-escalation patients: two with cutaneous melanoma and one with hepatocellular carcinoma. The point of sequencing TCRbeta in the periphery was to test whether ivuxolimab changed TCR sequence diversity and drove clonal T-cell expansion. The paper covers the monotherapy dose-escalation part of the phase I ivuxolimab trial, which included N of about 51 patients. General findings and caveats noted by the study authors: Partial responders in the 0.1-3.0 mg/kg groups had among the lowest normalized peripheral clonal expansion, especially among CD8+ T cells. The antigen specificity of the peripheral T cells that underwent clonal expansion was not determined. After ivuxolimab, more expanded clones were found on average in CD8+ T cells than in CD4+ T cells. At doses of 0.1 to 3.0 mg/kg, clonal expansion of both CD4+ and CD8+ T cells in blood was seen between baseline and week 6. Low levels of normalized T-cell clonal expansion were also seen in some patients who did not respond.

The trial excluded patients who had a history of autoimmune disease or were on systemic immunosuppression. Peripheral blood for TCR sequencing was collected from all dose cohorts at baseline, on cycle 4 day 1, and on cycle 7 day 1. Samples were obtained from an open-label, multicenter, first-in-human phase I dose-escalation trial of ivuxolimab. Adults with locally advanced or metastatic melanoma, renal cell, hepatocellular, or head and neck squamous cell carcinoma were enrolled in the trial. CD4+ and CD8+ T cells were sorted separately from peripheral blood before TCR sequencing. This sample comprised CD4+ or CD8+ T cells sorted from blood, obtained in a trial of the OX40 agonist ivuxolimab. The V gene is TRBV6-5 and the J gene is TRBJ2-1; TRBD2 is possibly the D segment (6 matching bases). This receptor was obtained from an adult with an advanced solid tumor such as melanoma, head and neck, liver or kidney cancer. The encoded CDR3 is CASSHSGEQFF. The nucleotide sequence is TGTGCCAGCAGCCATAGCGGTGAGCAGTTCTTC.